The entry below describes one T cell receptor beta chain. From the 5' RACE reads, TCRdb called clonotypes with MiXCR, one entry per CDR3 protein. This sample has about 54,000 distinct CDR3 sequences, with roughly a sixth found just once. The sequenced sample consisted of naive CD4+ T cells sorted from blood. Noted subset: naive CD4+ T cells, CD4+CD45RA+CD25-. The TCR originated in a female donor with breast cancer.

CDR3 coding DNA: TGTGCCAGCAGCTTAGTGGGGACAGGGGGTTCACCCCTCCACTTT. Encoded protein: CASSLVGTGGSPLHF. The V gene is TRBV11-2, the J gene TRBJ1-6; 11 nucleotides line up with TRBD1. This CDR3 has 15 amino acids. Germline loops: CDR1 SGHAT, CDR2 FQNNGV. The trim removed 1 base at V and 9 bases at J, leaving 2 bases unmatched.